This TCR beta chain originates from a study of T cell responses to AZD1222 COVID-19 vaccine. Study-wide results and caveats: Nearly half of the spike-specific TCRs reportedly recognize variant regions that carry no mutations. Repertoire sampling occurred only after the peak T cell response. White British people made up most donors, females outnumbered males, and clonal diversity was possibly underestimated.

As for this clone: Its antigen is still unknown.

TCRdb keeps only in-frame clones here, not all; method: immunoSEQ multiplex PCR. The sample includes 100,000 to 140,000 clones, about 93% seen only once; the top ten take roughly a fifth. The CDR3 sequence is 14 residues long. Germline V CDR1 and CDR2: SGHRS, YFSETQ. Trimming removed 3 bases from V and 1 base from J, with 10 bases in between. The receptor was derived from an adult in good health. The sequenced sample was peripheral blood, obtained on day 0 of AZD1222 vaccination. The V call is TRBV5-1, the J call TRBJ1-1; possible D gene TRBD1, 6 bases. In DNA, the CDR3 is TGCGCCAGCAGCTCAGGGGTGGGGAACACTGAAGCTTTCTTT. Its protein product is CASSSGVGNTEAFF.